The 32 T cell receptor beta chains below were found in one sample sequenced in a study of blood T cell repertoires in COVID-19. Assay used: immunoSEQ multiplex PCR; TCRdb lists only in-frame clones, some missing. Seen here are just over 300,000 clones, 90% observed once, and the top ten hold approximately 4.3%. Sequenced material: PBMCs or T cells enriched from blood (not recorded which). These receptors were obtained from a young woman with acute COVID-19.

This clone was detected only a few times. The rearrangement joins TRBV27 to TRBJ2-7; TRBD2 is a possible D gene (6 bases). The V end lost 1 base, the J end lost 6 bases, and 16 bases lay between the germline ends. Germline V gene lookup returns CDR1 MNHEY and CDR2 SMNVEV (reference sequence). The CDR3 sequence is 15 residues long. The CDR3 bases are TGTGCCAGCAGTTTATTCCCCTCGGGGGAAACCGAGCAGTACTTC. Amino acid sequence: CASSLFPSGETEQYF.

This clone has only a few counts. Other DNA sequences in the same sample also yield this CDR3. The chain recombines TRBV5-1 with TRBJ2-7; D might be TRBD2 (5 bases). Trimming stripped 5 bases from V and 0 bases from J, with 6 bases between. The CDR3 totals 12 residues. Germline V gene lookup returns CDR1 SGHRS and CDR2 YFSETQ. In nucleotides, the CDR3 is TGCGCCAGCAGAGAGGGCTCCTACGAGCAGTACTTC. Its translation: CASREGSYEQYF.

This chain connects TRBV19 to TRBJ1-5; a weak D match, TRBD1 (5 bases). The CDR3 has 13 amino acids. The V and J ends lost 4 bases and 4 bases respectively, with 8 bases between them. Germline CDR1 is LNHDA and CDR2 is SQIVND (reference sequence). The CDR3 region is CASSTQGNQPQHF. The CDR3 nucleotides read TGTGCCAGTAGTACCCAGGGTAATCAGCCCCAGCATTTT. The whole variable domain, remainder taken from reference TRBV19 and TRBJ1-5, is DGGITQSPKYLFRKEGQNVTLSCEQNLNHDAMYWYRQDPGQGLRLIYYSQIVNDFQKGDIAEGYSVSREKKESFPLTVTSAQKNPTAFYLCASSTQGNQPQHFGDGTRLSIL.

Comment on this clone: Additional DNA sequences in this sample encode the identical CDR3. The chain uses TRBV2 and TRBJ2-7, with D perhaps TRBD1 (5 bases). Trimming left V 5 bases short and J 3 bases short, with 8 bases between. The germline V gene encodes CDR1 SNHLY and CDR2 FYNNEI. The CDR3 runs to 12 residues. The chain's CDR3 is CASSSDSYEQYF. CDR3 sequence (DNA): TGTGCCAGCAGTTCTGACAGCTACGAGCAGTACTTC.

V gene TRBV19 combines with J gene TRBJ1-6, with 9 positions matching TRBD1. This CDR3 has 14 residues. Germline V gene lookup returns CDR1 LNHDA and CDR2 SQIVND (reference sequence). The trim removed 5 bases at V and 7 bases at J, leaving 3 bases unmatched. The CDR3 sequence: CASSSTGGNSPLHF. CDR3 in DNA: TGTGCCAGTAGTTCGACAGGGGGAAATTCACCCCTCCACTTT.

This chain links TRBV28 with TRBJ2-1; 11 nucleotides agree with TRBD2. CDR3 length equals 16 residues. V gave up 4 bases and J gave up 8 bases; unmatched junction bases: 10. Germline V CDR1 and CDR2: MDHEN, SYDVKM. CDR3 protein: CASSSPTSGSGDEQFF. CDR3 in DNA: TGTGCCAGCAGTTCCCCCACTAGCGGGAGTGGGGATGAGCAGTTCTTC.

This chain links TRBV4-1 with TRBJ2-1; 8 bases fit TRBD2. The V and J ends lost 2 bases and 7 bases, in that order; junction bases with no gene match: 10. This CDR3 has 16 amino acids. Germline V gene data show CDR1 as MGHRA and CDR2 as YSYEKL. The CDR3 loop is CASSQSERELSNEQFF. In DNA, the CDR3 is TGCGCCAGCAGCCAATCGGAGCGGGAGCTCTCTAATGAGCAGTTCTTC.

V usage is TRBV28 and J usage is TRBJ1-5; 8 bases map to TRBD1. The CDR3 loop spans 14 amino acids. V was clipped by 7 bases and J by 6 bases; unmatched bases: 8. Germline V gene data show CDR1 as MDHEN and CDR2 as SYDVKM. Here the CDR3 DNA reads TGTGCCAGCAAAAGCGGACAGGGAAGTCAGCCCCAGCATTTT. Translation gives CASKSGQGSQPQHF.

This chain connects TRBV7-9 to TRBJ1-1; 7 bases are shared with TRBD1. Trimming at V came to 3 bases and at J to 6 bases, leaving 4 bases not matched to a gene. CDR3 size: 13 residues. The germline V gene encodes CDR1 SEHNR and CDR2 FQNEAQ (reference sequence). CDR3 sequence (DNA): TGTGCCAGCAGCTTGTCTCAGGGGGCTGAAGCTTTCTTT. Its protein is CASSLSQGAEAFF.

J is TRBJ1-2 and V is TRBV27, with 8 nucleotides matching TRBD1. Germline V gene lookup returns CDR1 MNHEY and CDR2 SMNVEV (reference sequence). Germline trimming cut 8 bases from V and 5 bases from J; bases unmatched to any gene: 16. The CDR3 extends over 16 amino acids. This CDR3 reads CASGSGGAAPRYGYTF. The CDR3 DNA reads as TGTGCCAGCGGATCAGGGGGCGCGGCCCCGCGGTATGGCTACACCTTC.

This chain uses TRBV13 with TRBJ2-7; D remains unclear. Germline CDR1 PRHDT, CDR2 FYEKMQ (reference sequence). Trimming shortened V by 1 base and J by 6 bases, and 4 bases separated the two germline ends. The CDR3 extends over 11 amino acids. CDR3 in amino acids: CASSLALEQYF. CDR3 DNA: TGTGCCAGCAGCTTAGCTCTCGAGCAGTACTTC.

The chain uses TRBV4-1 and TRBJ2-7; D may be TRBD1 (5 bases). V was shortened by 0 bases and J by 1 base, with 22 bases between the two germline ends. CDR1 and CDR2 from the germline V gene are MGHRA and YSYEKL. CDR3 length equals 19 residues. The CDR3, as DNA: TGCGCCAGCAGCCAAGATGCGTCGATTGGGATACAGGTATCCTACGAGCAGTACTTC. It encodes CASSQDASIGIQVSYEQYF.

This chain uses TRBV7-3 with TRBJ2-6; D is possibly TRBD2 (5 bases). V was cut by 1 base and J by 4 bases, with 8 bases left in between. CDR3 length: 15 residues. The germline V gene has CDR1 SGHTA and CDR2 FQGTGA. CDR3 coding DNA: TGTGCCAGCAGCTTAATGGGAGCCGGGGCCAACGTCCTGACTTTC. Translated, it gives CASSLMGAGANVLTF.

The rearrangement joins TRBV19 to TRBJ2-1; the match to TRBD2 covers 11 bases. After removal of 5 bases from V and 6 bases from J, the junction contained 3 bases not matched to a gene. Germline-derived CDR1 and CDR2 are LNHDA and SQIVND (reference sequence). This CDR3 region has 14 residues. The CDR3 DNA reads TGTGCCAGTAGTGCTACTAGCGGGGGCAATGAGCAGTTCTTC. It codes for CASSATSGGNEQFF.

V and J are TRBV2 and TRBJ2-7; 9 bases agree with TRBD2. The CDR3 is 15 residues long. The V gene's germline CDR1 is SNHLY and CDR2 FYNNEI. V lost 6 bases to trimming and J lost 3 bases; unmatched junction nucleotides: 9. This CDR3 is CASSVKAREGYEQYF. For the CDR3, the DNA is TGTGCCAGCAGCGTTAAGGCGCGGGAGGGCTACGAGCAGTACTTC.

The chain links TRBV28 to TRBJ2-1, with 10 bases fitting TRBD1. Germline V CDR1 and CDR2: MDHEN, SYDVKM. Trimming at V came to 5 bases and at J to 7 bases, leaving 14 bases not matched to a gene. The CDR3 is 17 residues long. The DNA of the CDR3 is TGTGCCAGCAGTCTACTTACGGGACAGGGGATGAGAAATGAGCAGTTCTTC. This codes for CASSLLTGQGMRNEQFF.

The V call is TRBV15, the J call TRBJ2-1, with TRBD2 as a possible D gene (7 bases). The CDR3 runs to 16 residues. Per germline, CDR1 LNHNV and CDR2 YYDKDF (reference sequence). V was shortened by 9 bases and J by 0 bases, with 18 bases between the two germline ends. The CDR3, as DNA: TGTGCCACTTCGGGGGGCCGGGAGACCTCCTACAATGAGCAGTTCTTC. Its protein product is CATSGGRETSYNEQFF. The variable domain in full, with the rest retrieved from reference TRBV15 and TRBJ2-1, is DAMVIQNPRYQVTQFGKPVTLSCSQTLNHNVMYWYQQKSSQAPKLLFHYYDKDFNNEADTPDNFQSRRPNTSFCFLDIRSPGLGDTAMYLCATSGGRETSYNEQFFGPGTRLTVL.

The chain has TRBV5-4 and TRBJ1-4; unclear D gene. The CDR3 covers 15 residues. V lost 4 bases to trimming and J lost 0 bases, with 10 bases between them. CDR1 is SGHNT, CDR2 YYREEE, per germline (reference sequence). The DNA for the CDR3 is TGTGCCAGCAGCCCGGACTCGACAACTAATGAAAAACTGTTTTTT. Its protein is CASSPDSTTNEKLFF.

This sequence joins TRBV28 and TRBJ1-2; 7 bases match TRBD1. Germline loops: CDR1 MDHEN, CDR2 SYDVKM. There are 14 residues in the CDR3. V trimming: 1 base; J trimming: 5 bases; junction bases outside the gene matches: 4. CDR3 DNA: TGTGCCAGCAGTTTATCAGCAGGGGGATATGGCTACACCTTC. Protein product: CASSLSAGGYGYTF.

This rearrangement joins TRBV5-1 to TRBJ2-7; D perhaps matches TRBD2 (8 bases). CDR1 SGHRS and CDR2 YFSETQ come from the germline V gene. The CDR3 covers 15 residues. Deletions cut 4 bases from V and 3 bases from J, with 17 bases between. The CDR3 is CASSRPGGTVYEQYF. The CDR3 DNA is TGCGCCAGCAGCCGACCGGGGGGGACAGTCTACGAGCAGTACTTC.

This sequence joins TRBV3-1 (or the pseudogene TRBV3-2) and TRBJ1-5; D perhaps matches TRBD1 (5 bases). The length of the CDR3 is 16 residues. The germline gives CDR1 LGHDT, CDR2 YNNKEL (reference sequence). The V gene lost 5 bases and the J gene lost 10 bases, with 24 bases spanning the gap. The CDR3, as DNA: TGTGCCAGCAGCTACGGGGGGTCGGCCCATCAGGGCCCCCAGCATTTT. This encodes CASSYGGSAHQGPQHF.

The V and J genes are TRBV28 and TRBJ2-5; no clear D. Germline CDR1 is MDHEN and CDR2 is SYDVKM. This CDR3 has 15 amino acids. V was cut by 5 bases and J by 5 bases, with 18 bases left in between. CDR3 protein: CASSASGLARETQYF. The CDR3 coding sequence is TGTGCCAGCAGTGCGTCCGGGTTGGCGAGGGAGACCCAGTACTTC. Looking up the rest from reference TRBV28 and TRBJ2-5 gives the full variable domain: DVKVTQSSRYLVKRTGEKVFLECVQDMDHENMFWYRQDPGLGLRLIYFSYDVKMKEKGDIPEGYSVSREKKERFSLILESASTNQTSMYLCASSASGLARETQYFGPGTRLLVL.

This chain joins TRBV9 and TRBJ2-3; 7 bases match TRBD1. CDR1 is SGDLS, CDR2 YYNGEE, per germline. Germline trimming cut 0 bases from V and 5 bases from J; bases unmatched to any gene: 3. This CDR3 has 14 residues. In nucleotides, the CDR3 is TGTGCCAGCAGCGTAGAGAACAGGGGAGATACGCAGTATTTT. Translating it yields CASSVENRGDTQYF.

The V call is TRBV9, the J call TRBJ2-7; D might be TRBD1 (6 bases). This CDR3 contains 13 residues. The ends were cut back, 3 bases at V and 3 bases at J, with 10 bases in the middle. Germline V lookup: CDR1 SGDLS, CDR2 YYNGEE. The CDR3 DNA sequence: TGTGCCAGCAGCGCGGAGGACAGCTACGAGCAGTACTTC. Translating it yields CASSAEDSYEQYF.

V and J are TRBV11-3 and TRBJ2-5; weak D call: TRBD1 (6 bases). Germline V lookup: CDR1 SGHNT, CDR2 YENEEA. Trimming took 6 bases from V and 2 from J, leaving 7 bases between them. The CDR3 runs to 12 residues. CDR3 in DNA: TGTGCCAGCAGGCAGGGGCAAGAGACCCAGTACTTC. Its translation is CASRQGQETQYF.

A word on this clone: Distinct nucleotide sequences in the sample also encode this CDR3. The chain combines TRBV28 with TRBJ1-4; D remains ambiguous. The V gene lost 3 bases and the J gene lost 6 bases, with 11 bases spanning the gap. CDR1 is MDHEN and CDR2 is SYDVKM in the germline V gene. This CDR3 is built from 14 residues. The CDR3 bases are TGTGCCAGCAGTTTGGCGGGTTCGGATGAAAAACTGTTTTTT. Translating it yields CASSLAGSDEKLFF.

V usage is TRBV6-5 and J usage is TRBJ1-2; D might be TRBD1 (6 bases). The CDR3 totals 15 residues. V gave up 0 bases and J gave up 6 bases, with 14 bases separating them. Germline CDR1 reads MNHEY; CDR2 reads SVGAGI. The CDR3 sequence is CASSYSRGWVDGYTF. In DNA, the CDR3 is TGTGCCAGCAGTTACTCGAGGGGGTGGGTTGATGGCTACACCTTC.

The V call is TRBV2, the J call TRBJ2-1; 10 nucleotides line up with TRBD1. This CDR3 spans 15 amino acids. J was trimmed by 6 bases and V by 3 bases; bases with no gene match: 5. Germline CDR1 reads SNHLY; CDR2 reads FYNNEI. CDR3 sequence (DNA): TGTGCCAGCAGTGACCAGGGACAGGGGTTCAATGAGCAGTTCTTC. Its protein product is CASSDQGQGFNEQFF. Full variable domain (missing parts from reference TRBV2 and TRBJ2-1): EPEVTQTPSHQVTQMGQEVILRCVPISNHLYFYWYRQILGQKVEFLVSFYNNEISEKSEIFDDQFSVERPDGSNFTLKIRSTKLEDSAMYFCASSDQGQGFNEQFFGPGTRLTVL.

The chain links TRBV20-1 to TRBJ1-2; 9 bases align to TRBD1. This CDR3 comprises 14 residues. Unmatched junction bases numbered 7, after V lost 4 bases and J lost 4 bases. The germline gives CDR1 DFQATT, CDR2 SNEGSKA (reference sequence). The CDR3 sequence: CSATDRGDTYGYTF. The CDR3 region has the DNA TGCAGTGCTACTGACAGGGGGGACACCTATGGCTACACCTTC.

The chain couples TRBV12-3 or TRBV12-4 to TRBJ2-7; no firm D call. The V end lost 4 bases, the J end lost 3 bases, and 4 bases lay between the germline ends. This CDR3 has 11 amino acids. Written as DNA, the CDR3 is TGTGCCAGCAGTTACAGCTACGAGCAGTACTTC. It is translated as CASSYSYEQYF.

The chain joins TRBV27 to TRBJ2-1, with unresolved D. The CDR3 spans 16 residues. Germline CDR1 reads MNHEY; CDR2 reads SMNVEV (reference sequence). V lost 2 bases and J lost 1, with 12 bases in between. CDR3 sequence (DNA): TGTGCCAGCAGTTTAGAACGGTTTCCTTCCTACAATGAGCAGTTCTTC. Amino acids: CASSLERFPSYNEQFF.

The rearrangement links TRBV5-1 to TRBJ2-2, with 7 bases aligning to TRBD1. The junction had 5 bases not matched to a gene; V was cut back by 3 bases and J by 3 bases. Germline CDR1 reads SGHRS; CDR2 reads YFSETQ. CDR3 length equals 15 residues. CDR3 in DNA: TGCGCCAGCAGCTCACAGGGGTCGGACACCGGGGAGCTGTTTTTT. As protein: CASSSQGSDTGELFF.